The 13 T cell receptor beta chains below come from one sample, sequenced in a study of graft-versus-host responses after intestinal transplantation. Their target antigens are unknown. Profiling relied on immunoSEQ multiplex PCR, and the TCRdb table lists in-frame clones only, not all of them. The table has roughly 89,000 clones, roughly 90% seen once. The material sequenced was unstimulated CD4+ T cells sorted from spleen or lymph node cells, taken before intestinal transplant. These TCRs come from a human donor who received an intestinal transplant.

The chain uses TRBV5-8 and TRBJ1-2, with 9 nucleotides matching TRBD1. This CDR3 has 15 residues. Germline V gene sequence: CDR1 SGHTS, CDR2 YDEGEE. Germline trimming cut 4 bases from V and 5 bases from J; bases unmatched to any gene: 9. CDR3 in amino acids: CASSLNRGHTYGYTF. As DNA, the CDR3 is TGTGCCAGCAGCCTGAACAGGGGGCACACATATGGCTACACCTTC.

V usage is TRBV4-1 and J usage is TRBJ1-5, with TRBD1 matching 8 bases. Trimming at V came to 4 bases and at J to 3 bases, leaving 5 bases not matched to a gene. CDR1 MGHRA and CDR2 YSYEKL come from the germline V gene. CDR3 length: 15 residues. This CDR3 reads CASSPRTGPNQPQHF. CDR3 in DNA: TGCGCCAGCAGCCCTAGGACAGGGCCCAATCAGCCCCAGCATTTT.

The chain carries TRBV11-3 and TRBJ2-7; possibly TRBD2 for D (7 bases). The CDR3 covers 14 residues. The germline CDR1 and CDR2 sequences are SGHNT and YENEEA. V gave up 1 base and J gave up 6 bases, with 13 bases separating them. The DNA of the CDR3 is TGTGCCAGCAGCTTAGTATCGGGGGGCGGCGAGCAGTACTTC. It codes for CASSLVSGGGEQYF.

This clone was observed a few times. The chain joins TRBV2 to TRBJ1-3; D is ambiguous. This CDR3 comprises 14 residues. The germline V gene has CDR1 SNHLY and CDR2 FYNNEI. The V gene lost 5 bases and the J gene lost 0 bases, with 8 bases spanning the gap. The CDR3 sequence: CASSSLLSGNTIYF. CDR3 nucleotide sequence: TGTGCCAGCAGTTCCCTACTCTCTGGAAACACCATATATTTT.

On this clone: Compared with germline, one end of the junction differs, possibly owing to a read error. V and J are TRBV11-2 and TRBJ2-1; 11 bases agree with TRBD2. This CDR3 comprises 15 residues. Per the germline V gene, CDR1 is SGHAT and CDR2 is FQNNGV. The CDR3 DNA follows: TGTGCCAGCAACTTACTAGCGGGAGTCCCAAATGAGCAGTTCTTC. Its protein is CASNLLAGVPNEQFF.

This rearrangement joins TRBV6-1 to TRBJ1-2; possibly TRBD1 for D (6 bases). CDR1 is MNHNS and CDR2 is SASEGT in the germline V gene. The CDR3 runs to 15 residues. V gave up 0 bases and J gave up 8 bases, with 16 bases separating them. The chain's CDR3 is CASSEALGGGGGYTF. CDR3 in DNA: TGTGCCAGCAGTGAAGCGCTCGGGGGAGGGGGGGGCTACACCTTC.

The genes are TRBV5-1 and TRBJ2-7; weak D call: TRBD1 (6 bases). Trimming removed 5 bases at V and 0 bases at J, with 6 bases between. Germline V gene lookup returns CDR1 SGHRS and CDR2 YFSETQ. CDR3 size: 12 residues. The CDR3 DNA reads as TGCGCCAGCAGGGACAGCTCCTACGAGCAGTACTTC. Translated, it gives CASRDSSYEQYF.

This chain connects TRBV28 to TRBJ1-2; TRBD1 matches 9 bases. V trimming: 8 bases; J trimming: 6 bases; junction bases outside the gene matches: 13. The CDR3 consists of 15 residues. CDR1 is MDHEN, CDR2 SYDVKM, per germline. The CDR3 DNA reads TGTGCCAGCTTATCACCTCCGGGACAGGGAAATGGCTACACCTTC. It yields the protein CASLSPPGQGNGYTF.

The V gene is TRBV6-4, the J gene TRBJ1-4, with a tentative D call TRBD1 (6 bases). Per germline, CDR1 MRHNA and CDR2 SNTAGT. The CDR3 consists of 16 residues. Between the trimmed V and J ends, which lost 6 bases and 7 bases, there was a span of 21 bases. The CDR3 DNA is TGTGCCAGCAGGCGAGGGCCAGGGGTATCAGGTGAAAAACTGTTTTTT. Its translation: CASRRGPGVSGEKLFF.

This chain joins TRBV5-4 and TRBJ1-6; TRBD1 is a possible D gene (6 bases). Trimming removed 0 bases at V and 5 bases at J, with 12 bases between. The CDR3 consists of 16 residues. CDR1 is SGHNT, CDR2 YYREEE, per germline (reference sequence). CDR3 DNA sequence: TGTGCCAGCAGCTTGGGAGCACAGGGTGATAATTCACCCCTCCACTTT. Translated, it gives CASSLGAQGDNSPLHF.

The chain is built from TRBV5-6 and TRBJ2-1; 7 bases line up with TRBD2. Unmatched junction bases numbered 5, after V lost 1 base and J lost 1 base. CDR3 length equals 16 residues. Germline lookup yields CDR1 SGHDT and CDR2 YYEEEE. The CDR3 bases are TGTGCCAGCAGCTTGTTTGGGGGGGGGTCCTACAATGAGCAGTTCTTC. The encoded protein is CASSLFGGGSYNEQFF.

The genes are TRBV29-1 and TRBJ2-1, with TRBD2 identical over 8 bases. Losses at the gene ends were 2 bases for V and 2 bases for J; bases not matched to a gene: 2. CDR3 length: 14 amino acids. Germline loops: CDR1 SQVTM, CDR2 ANQGSEA. CDR3 amino acids: CSVESGRPYNEQFF. The CDR3 nucleotides are TGCAGCGTTGAAAGCGGGAGACCCTACAATGAGCAGTTCTTC.

Only a few counts were recorded for this clone. The chain combines TRBV6-1 with TRBJ2-7; 9 bases fit TRBD1. V lost 5 bases and J lost 4; bases outside the gene matches: 6. CDR1 and CDR2 (germline): MNHNS, SASEGT. The CDR3 consists of 14 residues. The CDR3 region is CASSQQGAGYEQYF. Written as DNA, the CDR3 is TGTGCCAGCAGTCAACAGGGGGCAGGGTACGAGCAGTACTTC.